This T cell receptor beta chain was captured in a study of PD-1 blockade in classical Hodgkin lymphoma. The data were produced by immunoSEQ multiplex PCR, yet TCRdb's version contains in-frame clones alone and is incomplete. The data show roughly 16,000 clones, about four fifths seen once. V lost 0 bases, J lost 12 bases, and 12 bases lay in between. This CDR3 has 13 amino acids. The V gene's germline CDR1 is SGHKS and CDR2 YYEKEE (reference sequence). The sample's time point: cycle 4 day 1 (C4D1), after 6 weeks of nivolumab. With no exception, relapse followed autologous stem cell transplantation in all patients, and brentuximab vedotin exposure varied.

This sample comprised peripheral blood mononuclear cells (PBMCs), obtained before the fourth cycle of nivolumab. The receptor comes from a human donor with classical Hodgkin lymphoma. J is TRBJ1-4 and V is TRBV5-5, with D tentatively TRBD1 (5 bases). CDR3 protein: CASSLDSLGELFF. DNA for the CDR3: TGTGCCAGCAGCTTGGACAGCCTAGGGGAACTGTTTTTT.